This T cell receptor (beta chain) was identified in a study of prognosis after radiotherapy for stage I lung cancer (dated by TCRdb to 2020 to 2022). Background on the whole study: Between April 2018 and 2019, about 20 stage I NSCLC patients were enrolled in Nanjing, China. For each of the approximately 19 patients, one blood sample was taken before SBRT and one after, so the study sequenced about 40 samples in total. About 15 cases involved newly diagnosed primary stage I lung tumors, and roughly five involved oligometastatic NSCLC subsequent to surgical resection of the primary tumor. Every patient was regarded as medically inoperable, because of comorbidities in approximately 12 cases and refusal of surgery in roughly seven cases. This study profiled peripheral blood TCR beta repertoires from stage I NSCLC patients before and after stereotactic body radiotherapy and linked the repertoires to distant failure. SBRT was given in 3 to 5 fractions with a biologically effective dose of at least 100 Gy, using image-guided IMRT or VMAT. Distant metastases were developed by four of the 19 patients after SBRT, at a median of around seven months, whereas no significant progression was observed in the other 15 patients. The cohort included under 15 men and about six women, with a median age of approximately 73 years and a range of about 53 to 84 years. No patient received concurrent therapy alongside SBRT. Squamous cell carcinoma histology was identified in 6 or 7 patients, and adenocarcinoma histology was identified in twelve patients.

Summary of the overall study and its limitations: The small cohort and short follow-up limited the study, so independent validation of the findings is needed. All reported P values were unadjusted for multiple comparisons. Post-SBRT Shannon entropy and its change from baseline were lower in patients who developed distant metastases; baseline Shannon entropy was not associated with metastases. Differences in TRBV and TRBJ usage frequencies by metastasis status were reportedly observed in two V genes at baseline and in roughly ten V and two J genes after SBRT. After SBRT, the number of unique TCR clones decreased (median approximately 9,100 before versus 6,500 to 7,000 after; Wilcoxon paired P=0.011). No determination of tumor specificity was made for expanded TCR clones.

All patients had node-negative disease on CT and PET/CT, and none had a history of other malignancies or prior chemotherapy or radiotherapy. At each of two time points, 4.5 to 7 milliliters of peripheral venous blood were collected in EDTA tubes. PBMCs were isolated by Ficoll-Paque Plus density-gradient centrifugation. Right after collection, samples were kept at -80 degrees C until analysis. From V the trimming removes 4 bases and from J it removes 8 bases, while the gene matches leave 17 bases of the junction unaccounted for. The germline V gene yields MGHRA for CDR1 and YSYEKL for CDR2. The cysteine opens and the phenylalanine closes a CDR3 of 17 amino acids. Of all the DNA, just the CDR3 is kept, 51 bases in frame from base 1. As concerns this clonotype: Its antigen specificity is not known. No base-level quality is on record; no much larger clone is a single base apart.

The TCR beta CDR3 region was amplified from genomic DNA by two rounds of multiplex PCR. The first PCR round used primers specific to each TRBV and TRBJ gene, with sequences filed in Chinese patent CN105087789A. Universal primers were used in the second round of PCR. The Roche High Pure PCR Template Preparation Kit was used to extract genomic DNA from frozen PBMCs. An Illumina HiSeq 3000 was used to sequence the libraries paired-end with 151 bp reads. For the original study's pipeline: CutAdapt was used to discard raw reads that did not contain the multiplex PCR primer sequences. PEAR was used to merge high-quality paired reads into contigs. By alignment to reference sequences, MiXCR assigned TRB V, D and J gene segments to each contig. CDR3 sequences were clustered by base quality and sequence similarity to remove sequencing errors. Shannon entropy normalized by the natural log of productive TCR sequence number was used as the measure of diversity. Clonality was defined as one minus Shannon entropy divided by the natural log of the number of unique clonotypes. Using the Youden index from ROC curves, the researchers picked the repertoire-metric cut-offs for progression-free survival, and all analyses were carried out in R 3.5.3. TCRdb took the public reads, trimmed them with fastp at Q25, ran MiXCR for clone calling and kept in-frame beta chains. Rows matching on CDR3 protein sequence are summarized as one entry with the most common DNA and genes. The V and J calls follow TCRdb's processing rather than the paper's. In all, the sample holds approximately 20,000 distinct CDR3 sequences, and approximately 25% of those were seen once. Of the sample, 22% falls within the top ten clones.

The sequence came from a donor of 50 years or more with non-small cell lung cancer. The sample here was PBMCs, taken before or after stereotactic body radiation therapy (not recorded which). The chain is assembled from TRBV4-1 and TRBJ2-1, with 7 bases aligning to TRBD2. At the DNA level, the sequence is TGCGCCAGCAGCCCGACAAGTGTACTAGCGAAGGAGGATGAGCAGTTCTTC. It translates as CASSPTSVLAKEDEQFF.